The 25 T cell receptor beta chains given below trace back to one sample, sequenced in a study. TCRdb processed the 5' RACE reads anew with MiXCR; each CDR3 protein has one entry. The sample shows about 59,000 distinct CDR3 sequences, under 25% of them seen only once. Tregs were sorted as CD4+CD25+CD127-/low cells. Sequences were obtained from tumor-infiltrating Tregs sorted from the breast tumor. These receptors were collected from a female donor with breast cancer.

This clonotype occurred a few times. The V and J genes are TRBV12-3 or TRBV12-4 and TRBJ1-2; no firm D call. V was clipped by 5 bases and J by 2 bases, with 15 bases between them. CDR3 length equals 15 residues. The CDR3 protein is CASSPFRQRNYGYTF. CDR3 DNA: TGTGCCAGCAGTCCTTTTCGACAAAGAAACTATGGCTACACCTTC.

This clonotype has at least ten counts. This chain joins TRBV10-1 and TRBJ1-6, with a tentative D call TRBD1 (5 bases). The V and J ends lost 5 bases and 8 bases respectively, with 10 bases between them. Germline V gives CDR1 WNHNN, CDR2 SYGVQD (reference sequence). This CDR3 has 13 amino acids. The CDR3 reads CASSKEGDSPLHF. In DNA, the CDR3 is TGCGCCAGCAGTAAGGAAGGGGATTCACCCCTCCACTTT.

This clonotype showed up many times. The V call is TRBV20-1, the J call TRBJ2-1; D possibly matches TRBD1 or TRBD2 (5 bases each). CDR1 is DFQATT, CDR2 SNEGSKA, per germline (reference sequence). V lost 5 bases and J lost 8, with 10 bases in between. The CDR3 has 11 amino acids. This chain's CDR3 is CSAGDDHEQFF. The CDR3 DNA reads TGCAGTGCTGGGGACGACCATGAGCAGTTCTTC.

This clonotype was seen only a few times. This rearrangement joins TRBV20-1 to TRBJ2-4, with D tentatively TRBD2 (5 bases). Trimming cost V 6 bases and J 9 bases, with 24 bases left between them. Germline loops: CDR1 DFQATT, CDR2 SNEGSKA (reference sequence). The CDR3 has 15 amino acids. CDR3: CSAGSVLVNDGIQYF. The CDR3, as DNA: TGCAGTGCCGGGTCCGTACTAGTAAATGACGGCATTCAGTACTTC.

The rearrangement joins TRBV20-1 to TRBJ1-1; no clear D. V dropped 7 bases and J dropped 0 bases, with 15 bases sitting between them. Germline lookup yields CDR1 DFQATT and CDR2 SNEGSKA (reference sequence). This CDR3 has 14 residues. The CDR3 protein is CSVTGETMNTEAFF. DNA of the CDR3: TGCAGTGTCACCGGGGAAACCATGAACACTGAAGCTTTCTTT.

V and J are TRBV9 and TRBJ2-5; D may be TRBD1 (6 bases). The V end lost 3 bases, the J end lost 1 base, and 13 bases lay between the germline ends. The CDR3 is 15 residues long. Germline values: CDR1 SGDLS, CDR2 YYNGEE. CDR3 region: CASSADRSVQETQYF. CDR3 bases: TGTGCCAGCAGCGCCGACAGGAGCGTCCAAGAGACCCAGTACTTC.

This clonotype was seen at least ten times. The V gene is TRBV5-1, the J gene TRBJ1-1, with D uncertain. CDR1 is SGHRS, CDR2 YFSETQ, per germline. The CDR3 runs 18 residues. The V end lost 1 base, the J end lost 0 bases, and 19 bases lay between the germline ends. CDR3 loop: CASSLRSLGSFMNTEAFF. The CDR3 DNA reads as TGCGCCAGCAGCTTGAGAAGTTTGGGAAGCTTCATGAACACTGAAGCTTTCTTT.

As concerns this clonotype: One end of the junction is discordant with germline, which a read error may explain. The rearrangement uses TRBV7-2 and TRBJ2-7, with TRBD2 matching over 14 bases. The CDR3 runs 18 residues. The germline V gene has CDR1 SGHTA and CDR2 FQGNSA. The CDR3 DNA reads TGTGTCAGCAGCTTAGTCCCGGGACTAGCGGGAGAGGCTTACGAGCAGTACTTC. Amino acid sequence: CVSSLVPGLAGEAYEQYF. Drawing the rest from reference TRBV7-2 and TRBJ2-7, the complete variable domain is GAGVSQSPSNKVTEKGKDVELRCDPISGHTALYWYRQSLGQGLEFLIYFQGNSAPDKSGLPSDRFSAERTGGSVSTLTIQRTQQEDSAVYLCVSSLVPGLAGEAYEQYFGPGTRLTVT.

V usage is TRBV18 and J usage is TRBJ2-3; D is ambiguous. The length of the CDR3 is 15 residues. Germline assignment: CDR1 KGHSH and CDR2 LQKENI. V dropped 3 bases and J dropped 6 bases, with 16 bases sitting between them. CDR3 bases: TGTGCCAGCTCACCTCCTCAGGTTACGCCGGATACGCAGTATTTT. Translation gives CASSPPQVTPDTQYF.

This clonotype was observed once. The V call is TRBV11-2, the J call TRBJ1-3; no reliable D call. The CDR3 runs 14 residues. V dropped 4 bases and J dropped 4 bases, with 11 bases sitting between them. In germline, CDR1 is SGHAT, CDR2 FQNNGV. CDR3: CASSSQIIGNTIYF. As DNA, the CDR3 is TGTGCCAGCAGCTCTCAGATAATCGGAAACACCATATATTTT.

This clonotype has at least ten counts. This chain connects TRBV5-1 to TRBJ2-3, with TRBD2 matching over 15 bases. The CDR3 spans 18 residues. Germline CDR1 is SGHRS and CDR2 is YFSETQ. The trim removed 4 bases at V and 1 base at J, leaving 7 bases unmatched. CDR3 in DNA: TGCGCCAGCAGCGAGGGGACTAGCGGGAGGTTCGGCACAGATACGCAGTATTTT. As protein: CASSEGTSGRFGTDTQYF. The whole variable domain, filled in from reference TRBV5-1 and TRBJ2-3, reads KAGVTQTPRYLIKTRGQQVTLSCSPISGHRSVSWYQQTPGQGLQFLFEYFSETQRNKGNFPGRFSGRQFSNSRSEMNVSTLELGDSALYLCASSEGTSGRFGTDTQYFGPGTRLTVL.

The chain links TRBV24-1 to TRBJ1-2; D gene ambiguous. Trimming took 1 base from V and 10 from J, leaving 6 bases between them. Germline lookup yields CDR1 KGHDR and CDR2 SFDVKD. This CDR3 comprises 11 residues. The CDR3 loop reads CATSDLRDYTF. CDR3 nucleotides: TGTGCCACCAGTGATTTAAGGGACTACACCTTC.

This clonotype appeared a few times. One junction end does not reproduce the germline sequence, and a read error may be involved. The genes are TRBV7-2 and TRBJ1-1, with D tentatively TRBD1 (5 bases). The germline V gene encodes CDR1 SGHTA and CDR2 FQGNSA. The CDR3 totals 14 residues. CDR3 in DNA: TGTGCCAGCAGCCCCAGGGTGGGAAACACTGAAGCTTTCTTC. It yields the protein CASSPRVGNTEAFF.

Comment on this clonotype: At one of its ends the junction is not consistent with the germline gene, which may arise from a read error. The chain links TRBV7-2 to TRBJ2-1; 11 bases align to TRBD2. CDR3 length: 12 amino acids. Germline-derived CDR1 and CDR2 are SGHTA and FQGNSA. Written as DNA, the CDR3 is TGTGCCAGCAGCTTGGCGGGGGGACTAGCGGTCTTC. Translating gives CASSLAGGLAVF.

The table lists this clonotype with a few counts. The rearrangement joins TRBV5-1 to TRBJ1-5; 9 nucleotides agree with TRBD1. Germline CDR1 SGHRS, CDR2 YFSETQ. V lost 4 bases to trimming and J lost 5 bases; unmatched junction nucleotides: 7. The CDR3 sequence is 15 residues long. CDR3 amino acids: CASSPGTGTDQPQHF. CDR3 DNA: TGCGCCAGCAGCCCCGGGACAGGGACGGATCAGCCCCAGCATTTT.

This clonotype was counted between two and nine times. The V and J genes are TRBV5-6 and TRBJ1-3; no reliable D call. Germline V gives CDR1 SGHDT, CDR2 YYEEEE. CDR3 length equals 12 residues. Between the trimmed V and J ends, which lost 0 bases and 4 bases, there was a span of 2 bases. CDR3 nucleotides: TGTGCCAGCAGCTTGGGGGGAAACACCATATATTTT. Translating gives CASSLGGNTIYF.

This clonotype was detected ten times or more. This chain links TRBV12-3 or TRBV12-4 with TRBJ2-1; D is possibly TRBD1 (7 bases). Trimming took off 3 bases at V and 3 bases at J, with 9 bases between the two ends. The CDR3 has 14 amino acids. In DNA, the CDR3 is TGTGCCAGCAGTTTCAGGGGGGACTACAATGAGCAGTTCTTC. Its translation: CASSFRGDYNEQFF.

This clonotype was recorded many times. V and J are TRBV20-1 and TRBJ2-2; a weak D match, TRBD2 (6 bases). Trimming stripped 5 bases from V and 1 base from J, with 11 bases between. Germline V gene data show CDR1 as DFQATT and CDR2 as SNEGSKA (reference sequence). The CDR3 loop spans 14 amino acids. This CDR3 reads CSAVISGNTGELFF. CDR3 nucleotide sequence: TGCAGTGCTGTTATTAGCGGGAACACCGGGGAGCTGTTTTTT.

This clonotype was seen many times. The V gene is TRBV24-1, the J gene TRBJ2-1; weak D call: TRBD2 (5 bases). Trimming stripped 4 bases from V and 8 bases from J, with 17 bases between. CDR3 length equals 15 residues. Per the germline V gene, CDR1 is KGHDR and CDR2 is SFDVKD. CDR3 sequence: CATSDLGRDRDEQFF. CDR3 nucleotides: TGTGCCACCAGTGACCTCGGACGGGATCGCGATGAGCAGTTCTTC.

Turning to this clonotype: One junction end disagrees with the germline gene, perhaps due to a read error. The CDR3 protein is CACSEGQGSGELFF. The CDR3 bases are TGCGCCTGCAGTGAAGGACAGGGTTCCGGGGAGCTGTTTTTT. The rearrangement links TRBV10-1 to TRBJ2-2; 8 nucleotides align to TRBD1. In germline, CDR1 is WNHNN, CDR2 SYGVQD (reference sequence). CDR3 length: 14 residues.

This chain connects TRBV28 to TRBJ1-2; D is ambiguous. Per the germline V gene, CDR1 is MDHEN and CDR2 is SYDVKM. The CDR3 is made up of 11 amino acids. V was pared by 3 bases and J by 6 bases, with 5 bases between. The CDR3 DNA sequence: TGTGCCAGCAGTTTGGAACATGGCTACACCTTC. Its protein is CASSLEHGYTF.

The DNA of the CDR3 is TGTGCCAGCAGCTCCGACAGGGTAGGGACCCAGTACTTC. Translated, it gives CASSSDRVGTQYF. The chain recombines TRBV7-2 with TRBJ2-5, with 7 bases fitting TRBD1. The V segment lost 4 bases and the J segment 7 bases; nucleotides outside the gene matches: 6. There are 13 residues in the CDR3. Germline assignment: CDR1 SGHTA and CDR2 FQGNSA. Full variable domain (outside the CDR3, taken from reference TRBV7-2 and TRBJ2-5): GAGVSQSPSNKVTEKGKDVELRCDPISGHTALYWYRQSLGQGLEFLIYFQGNSAPDKSGLPSDRFSAERTGGSVSTLTIQRTQQEDSAVYLCASSSDRVGTQYFGPGTRLLVL.

Regarding this clonotype: This likely comes from a read error, as the CDR3 has no conserved phenylalanine or tryptophan at its end. The limits of the CDR3 on the DNA are not certain, so only TCRdb's listed CDR3 is given. This chain uses TRBV20-1 with TRBJ2-1; the table names TRBD1, a call not compared with the DNA. The CDR3 spans 11 amino acids, including both terminal residues. CDR1 is DFQATT and CDR2 is SNEGSKA in the germline V gene (reference sequence). CDR3 residues: CSASRGREQVG.

This clonotype was picked up a small number of times. CDR3 nucleotides: TGCAGCATGACTCGGCGCACAGTGAACACTGAAGCTTTCTTT. It encodes CSMTRRTVNTEAFF. The chain carries TRBV29-1 and TRBJ1-1; D gene uncertain. The CDR3 extends over 14 amino acids. Trimming pared 8 bases from V and 0 bases from J, leaving 16 bases between. Per germline, CDR1 SQVTM and CDR2 ANQGSEA.

A word on this clonotype: This CDR3 is missing its conserved last phenylalanine or tryptophan, likely due to a read error. The genes are TRBV29-1 and TRBJ2-3; 7 nucleotides align to TRBD2. Germline V gives CDR1 SQVTM, CDR2 ANQGSEA. Germline trimming cut 4 bases from V and 4 bases from J; bases unmatched to any gene: 5. The CDR3 extends over 13 amino acids. The CDR3 DNA is TGCAGCGTTGCCAGCGGGACCGCAGATACGCAGTATGTT. Protein sequence: CSVASGTADTQYV.